This T cell receptor (beta chain) stems from a study of T cells in Graves' hyperthyroidism and ophthalmopathy. Whole-study results and caveats: Ophthalmopathy was told apart from stable hyperthyroidism by a 13 V-J model.

In its sample, this clonotype was seen many times. Its matching antigen is unknown. Germline V gives CDR1 LNHNV, CDR2 YYDKDF (reference sequence). The CDR3 consists of 15 residues. V dropped 0 bases and J dropped 5 bases, with 10 bases sitting between them. Used for diagnoses were clinical symptoms, serum thyroxine and TRAb, thyroid ultrasound and orbital computed tomography. TCR beta CDR3 regions were amplified from RNA. HTBI primers were employed in a first-round RT-PCR of the TCR CDR3. TCRdb itself ran the multiplex PCR reads through MiXCR, one entry per CDR3 protein. The sample contains 300,000 to 450,000 distinct CDR3 sequences, approximately 14% of which appear only once.

The sample was blood. The TCR sequence derives from a woman in her thirties with Graves' ophthalmopathy. This chain connects TRBV15 to TRBJ2-2; D not resolved. In DNA form, the CDR3 reads TGTGCCACCAGCAGAGATCGGAGCCTTACCGGGGAGCTGTTTTTT. Protein product: CATSRDRSLTGELFF.